One sample yielded the 30 T cell receptor beta chains listed below, sequenced in a study of CD4 T cell repertoires in COVID-19. Sequencing was done directly on freshly isolated, uncultured memory T cells. Some clones are missing from TCRdb's copy, which holds only in-frame ones; the method was immunoSEQ multiplex PCR. This table holds some 24,000 clones, roughly 93% found once. This sample comprised circulating follicular helper CD4+ T cells (cTfh) from blood, obtained before the COVID-19 pandemic. The receptors derive from a human donor who had COVID-19.

The J gene is TRBJ1-1, the V gene TRBV25-1; 7 nucleotides align to TRBD1. The CDR3 loop spans 15 amino acids. V lost 6 bases and J lost 4; bases outside the gene matches: 11. The germline gives CDR1 MGHDK, CDR2 SYGVNS. The CDR3 reads CASRPKGGSLTEAFF. CDR3 bases: TGTGCCAGCAGGCCGAAAGGGGGCAGCCTCACTGAAGCTTTCTTT. Variable domain in full (rest from reference TRBV25-1 and TRBJ1-1): EADIYQTPRYLVIGTGKKITLECSQTMGHDKMYWYQQDPGMELHLIHYSYGVNSTEKGDLSSESTVSRIRTEHFPLTLESARPSHTSQYLCASRPKGGSLTEAFFGQGTRLTVV.

This clone appeared once. V gene TRBV7-2 combines with J gene TRBJ2-7, with TRBD1 as a possible D gene (7 bases). V lost 1 base, J lost 4 bases, and 11 bases lay in between. CDR1 and CDR2 from the germline V gene are SGHTA and FQGNSA. The CDR3 extends over 14 amino acids. CDR3 protein: CASSLGSGGYEQYF. DNA for the CDR3: TGTGCCAGCAGCTTAGGGTCAGGGGGGTACGAGCAGTACTTC.

J is TRBJ1-2 and V is TRBV7-9; D remains unclear. The ends were cut back, 1 base at V and 10 bases at J, with 13 bases in the middle. The germline CDR1 and CDR2 sequences are SEHNR and FQNEAQ (reference sequence). The CDR3 has 13 residues. CDR3 region: CASSLDGEEVYTF. CDR3 nucleotide sequence: TGTGCCAGCAGCTTAGATGGGGAGGAGGTCTACACCTTC.

The CDR3 nucleotides read TGTGCCAGCAGCCGAGGGACTAGCGACTTCCCCTACGAGCAGTACTTC. It translates to CASSRGTSDFPYEQYF. The V and J genes are TRBV7-6 and TRBJ2-7, with TRBD2 matching over 10 bases. V lost 5 bases to trimming and J lost 2 bases; unmatched junction nucleotides: 9. Per germline, CDR1 SGHVS and CDR2 FNYEAQ. The CDR3 has 16 amino acids.

The V gene is TRBV5-4, the J gene TRBJ2-7; the D is unclear. Germline CDR1 is SGHNT and CDR2 is YYREEE (reference sequence). The CDR3 contains 13 residues. The V and J ends lost 4 bases and 4 bases respectively, with 12 bases between them. CDR3: CASSMERGYEQYF. In DNA form, the CDR3 reads TGTGCCAGCAGCATGGAGCGTGGATACGAGCAGTACTTC.

The J gene is TRBJ1-1, the V gene TRBV11-2; 7 bases fit TRBD1. V gave up 3 bases and J gave up 12 bases; unmatched junction bases: 10. In germline, CDR1 is SGHAT, CDR2 FQNNGV. CDR3 length: 13 amino acids. CDR3 sequence (DNA): TGTGCCAGCAGCTTGACGCCAGGGGGTAGGACTTTCTTT. Residues: CASSLTPGGRTFF.

The genes are TRBV19 and TRBJ1-4; 7 nucleotides match TRBD1. V lost 9 bases, J lost 7 bases, and 8 bases stayed unmatched. CDR1 is LNHDA, CDR2 SQIVND, per germline (reference sequence). There are 13 residues in the CDR3. The CDR3 protein is CASLRQGGEKLFF. CDR3 DNA sequence: TGTGCCAGCCTTCGACAGGGTGGTGAAAAACTGTTTTTT.

The rearrangement uses TRBV14 and TRBJ1-1; the D is unclear. This CDR3 contains 14 residues. Trimming took off 5 bases at V and 2 bases at J, with 12 bases between the two ends. CDR1 and CDR2 (germline): SGHDN, FVKESK. CDR3 sequence (DNA): TGTGCCAGCAGCTTGCGGGCACAAAACACTGAAGCTTTCTTT. It specifies CASSLRAQNTEAFF.

The rearrangement links TRBV9 to TRBJ1-2; maybe TRBD1 (5 bases). Germline V lookup: CDR1 SGDLS, CDR2 YYNGEE. Deletions cut 0 bases from V and 7 bases from J, with 13 bases between. The CDR3 has 14 residues. Here the CDR3 reads CASSVAGQGGGYTF. In DNA form, the CDR3 reads TGTGCCAGCAGCGTAGCGGGTCAGGGTGGTGGCTACACCTTC.

This chain connects TRBV6-5 to TRBJ2-6; 7 bases are a match to TRBD1. Germline lookup yields CDR1 MNHEY and CDR2 SVGAGI. Unmatched junction bases numbered 7, after V lost 4 bases and J lost 4 bases. This CDR3 contains 16 residues. The DNA for the CDR3 is TGTGCCAGCAGTTTCCGAACAGGGGAAGGGGCCAACGTCCTGACTTTC. Protein: CASSFRTGEGANVLTF.

This clone has just one count. The chain has TRBV19 and TRBJ2-2; 9 bases line up with TRBD2. J gave up 0 bases and V 9 bases, and 2 bases lay outside the gene matches. There are 14 residues in the CDR3. Germline CDR1 is LNHDA and CDR2 is SQIVND (reference sequence). The CDR3 coding sequence is TGTGCCAGCGCGGGGGGGGCGAACACCGGGGAGCTGTTTTTT. This encodes CASAGGANTGELFF.

The chain recombines TRBV2 with TRBJ2-2; D is perhaps TRBD2 (6 bases). The V gene lost 7 bases and the J gene lost 4 bases, with 10 bases spanning the gap. Germline CDR1 is SNHLY and CDR2 is FYNNEI. This CDR3 has 13 amino acids. The CDR3 DNA reads as TGTGCCAGCACCCTCGGGAGCACCGGGGAGCTGTTTTTT. This codes for CASTLGSTGELFF.

The DNA of the CDR3 is TGTGCCAGCAGCTTAAGTTCAGGGAACATTCAGTACTTC. Its translation is CASSLSSGNIQYF. This chain links TRBV7-3 with TRBJ2-4, with a possible D match to TRBD1 (5 bases). V lost 1 base and J 7 bases, leaving 8 bases between the germline ends. Per the germline V gene, CDR1 is SGHTA and CDR2 is FQGTGA. The CDR3 length is 13 residues.

This sequence joins TRBV5-1 and TRBJ2-7; 9 nucleotides align to TRBD1. CDR3 length: 15 amino acids. The V gene end was trimmed by 0 bases and the J gene end by 2 bases; junction bases not matched to a gene: 3. The V gene's germline CDR1 is SGHRS and CDR2 YFSETQ. CDR3 DNA: TGCGCCAGCAGCTTGGAGGGACAGGGCGCCTACGAGCAGTACTTC. This translates into CASSLEGQGAYEQYF.

CDR3 residues: CASSLEQGRPETQYF. In nucleotides, the CDR3 is TGTGCCAGCAGCTTAGAACAGGGGAGACCGGAGACCCAGTACTTC. The rearrangement links TRBV11-1 to TRBJ2-5, with 7 nucleotides matching TRBD1. CDR3 size: 15 residues. Germline trimming cut 1 base from V and 5 bases from J; bases unmatched to any gene: 7. CDR1 is SGHAT and CDR2 is FQDESV in the germline V gene (reference sequence).

The chain employs TRBV29-1 and TRBJ2-3; TRBD2 is a possible D gene (7 bases). Between the trimmed V and J ends, which lost 4 bases and 2 bases, there was a span of 13 bases. Germline V gene sequence: CDR1 SQVTM, CDR2 ANQGSEA. The CDR3 covers 14 residues. CDR3: CSVGAGAPTDTQYF. The CDR3, as DNA: TGCAGCGTTGGCGCGGGGGCCCCCACAGATACGCAGTATTTT.

J is TRBJ2-3 and V is TRBV19; no clear D. V was clipped by 7 bases and J by 0 bases, with 14 bases between them. This CDR3 has 15 amino acids. Looked up from germline, CDR1 is LNHDA and CDR2 is SQIVND (reference sequence). DNA of the CDR3: TGTGCCAGTACCCCCACGGCGGTCAGCACAGATACGCAGTATTTT. Translating it yields CASTPTAVSTDTQYF.

The chain recombines TRBV6-5 with TRBJ2-7, with 8 bases that match TRBD1. The CDR3 consists of 11 residues. Germline V gene sequence: CDR1 MNHEY, CDR2 SVGAGI. With 9 bases clipped from V and 5 bases from J, the junction kept 3 bases outside the gene matches. In DNA, the CDR3 is TGTGCCAGTCGGGACAGGAACGAGCAGTACTTC. It encodes CASRDRNEQYF.

This rearrangement joins TRBV5-8 to TRBJ1-4; TRBD1 matches at 10 bases. The CDR3 runs 15 residues. The germline gives CDR1 SGHTS, CDR2 YDEGEE. The ends lost 4 bases at V and 10 bases at J; junction bases unmatched: 10. The CDR3 region is CASSERTGGYGKLFF. DNA for the CDR3: TGTGCCAGCAGCGAGCGGACAGGGGGTTATGGAAAACTGTTTTTT. The variable domain in full, completed from reference TRBV5-8 and TRBJ1-4, reads EAGVTQSPTHLIKTRGQQATLRCSPISGHTSVYWYQQALGLGLQFLLWYDEGEERNRGNFPPRFSGRQFPNYSSELNVNALELEDSALYLCASSERTGGYGKLFFGSGTQLSVL.

J is TRBJ2-7 and V is TRBV5-1, with 8 bases identical to TRBD2. This CDR3 spans 16 amino acids. V dropped 5 bases and J dropped 2; count of bases not matched to a gene: 12. Per germline, CDR1 SGHRS and CDR2 YFSETQ. CDR3 region: CASSPSSSGLTYEQYF. CDR3 nucleotide sequence: TGCGCCAGCAGTCCGTCCTCTAGCGGGCTCACCTACGAGCAGTACTTC.

This clone was seen a single time. This chain links TRBV6-1 with TRBJ2-5, with 9 bases fitting TRBD1. The CDR3 spans 17 residues. The V gene's germline CDR1 is MNHNS and CDR2 SASEGT. V lost 3 bases to trimming and J lost 5 bases; unmatched junction nucleotides: 13. The chain's CDR3 is CASSDAGTGKHGETQYF. CDR3 nucleotides: TGTGCCAGCAGTGACGCGGGGACAGGGAAGCATGGGGAGACCCAGTACTTC.

V and J are TRBV6-4 and TRBJ2-3; 9 bases align to TRBD2. The CDR3 is made up of 14 amino acids. Germline CDR1 and CDR2: MRHNA and SNTAGT. Trimming removed 6 bases from V and 3 bases from J; junction bases left unmatched: 4. The CDR3 DNA reads as TGTGCCAGCAGCATGGGACTAGCAACAGATACGCAGTATTTT. Its protein product is CASSMGLATDTQYF.

This sequence joins TRBV6-5 and TRBJ2-7; possibly TRBD2 for D (6 bases). The CDR3 has 15 amino acids. The V and J ends lost 8 bases and 3 bases respectively, with 20 bases between them. Germline V CDR1 and CDR2: MNHEY, SVGAGI. In nucleotides, the CDR3 is TGTGCCAGCGGGGACTCTCGGGGGTCTATCTACGAGCAGTACTTC. It is translated as CASGDSRGSIYEQYF.

The V and J genes are TRBV5-1 and TRBJ1-1; D possibly corresponds to TRBD1 (6 bases). The CDR3 extends over 13 amino acids. Deletions cut 1 base from V and 7 bases from J, with 11 bases between. In germline, CDR1 is SGHRS, CDR2 YFSETQ. The CDR3, as DNA: TGCGCCAGCAGCTTGCAGGGGCTGGATGAAGCTTTCTTT. This sequence encodes CASSLQGLDEAFF.

This chain links TRBV30 with TRBJ1-1; D not resolved. V was pared by 3 bases and J by 0 bases, with 8 bases between. There are 13 residues in the CDR3. CDR1 is GTSNPN and CDR2 is SVGIG in the germline V gene (reference sequence). Here the CDR3 DNA reads TGTGCCTGGAGGAGGGCCATGAACACTGAAGCTTTCTTT. Residues: CAWRRAMNTEAFF.

The CDR3 spells CASSAQGPYGYTF. Here the CDR3 DNA reads TGTGCCAGCAGTGCCCAGGGCCCCTATGGCTACACCTTC. The J gene is TRBJ1-2, the V gene TRBV6-1; TRBD1 might be the D (5 bases). The V end was cut by 4 bases, the J end by 4 bases, with 10 bases between. CDR3 length: 13 residues. CDR1 is MNHNS and CDR2 is SASEGT in the germline V gene.

The CDR3 nucleotides read TGTGCCAGCAGCTTAGGCTATAGTGGTACAGATACGCAGTATTTT. Amino acids: CASSLGYSGTDTQYF. The chain links TRBV7-8 to TRBJ2-3; no clear D gene. V was cut by 1 base and J by 3 bases, with 11 bases left in between. CDR1 and CDR2 from the germline V gene are SGHVS and FQNEAQ. CDR3 length: 15 residues.

The chain has TRBV9 and TRBJ2-1, with TRBD1 identical over 11 bases. Germline lookup yields CDR1 SGDLS and CDR2 YYNGEE. The CDR3 is 15 amino acids. J lost 8 bases, V lost 4 bases, and 8 bases had no gene match. The DNA of the CDR3 is TGTGCCAGCAGCTCGCGGACAGGGGGCGGGGATGAGCAGTTCTTC. Translating it yields CASSSRTGGGDEQFF.

The chain has TRBV30 and TRBJ1-6; D is uncertain. The V and J ends lost 2 bases and 7 bases respectively, with 15 bases between them. Germline V gene lookup returns CDR1 GTSNPN and CDR2 SVGIG (reference sequence). The CDR3 consists of 15 residues. The CDR3 DNA follows: TGTGCCTGGAGTTCGGGCAGGAGCGGGAATTCACCCCTCCACTTT. Translation: CAWSSGRSGNSPLHF.

This chain uses TRBV10-1 with TRBJ2-1; 9 nucleotides align to TRBD2. This CDR3 has 16 amino acids. The trim removed 1 base at V and 5 bases at J, leaving 6 bases unmatched. Germline CDR1 and CDR2: WNHNN and SYGVQD (reference sequence). Written as DNA, the CDR3 is TGCGCCAGCAGTGAGTATACTAGCGGGTCCGACAATGAGCAGTTCTTC. Translating it yields CASSEYTSGSDNEQFF.